This T cell receptor beta chain was recorded in a study of beta chain features in type 1 diabetes. CDR3 length: 14 amino acids. The trim removed 4 bases at V and 7 bases at J, leaving 8 bases unmatched. Germline V gene lookup returns CDR1 GTSNPN and CDR2 SVGIG (reference sequence). One heparinised blood draw, averaging about 100 mL, came from each donor. Cell sorting via CD45RO/CCR7/CD25/CD127/CD95/CD27 was performed to obtain CD4+ naive, central memory, regulatory and stem cell-like memory cells. The authors reverse transcribed all of the isolated RNA, so sequencing captured expressed TCRB transcripts. The repertoire was sequenced with immunoSEQ multiplex PCR; TCRdb's copy has only in-frame clones and lacks some. The sample yields roughly 290,000 clones, approximately 8% seen once. There are a few counts of this clone. What it recognizes is unknown. General study findings and limits: Patients' naive, central memory and regulatory TCRB repertoires appeared more alike than those of healthy donors. Whether HLA type influences TCRB rearrangement remained unresolved here.

Sequenced input: central memory CD4+ T cells from blood. This TCR was recovered from a woman aged 18 to 35 in good health. V is TRBV30 and J is TRBJ2-7; 12 positions match TRBD2. CDR3 sequence (DNA): TGTGCCTGGACCCGACTAGCGGGAGAAGGAGAGCAGTACTTC. Its translation: CAWTRLAGEGEQYF.